Below, 9 T cell receptor beta chains from the same sample are listed, as sequenced in a study of blood T cells in healthy people across ages. Using a J-beta primer mix together with a sample-barcoded 5' primer, a second PCR was run for about 6 to 11 cycles. TCRdb called the 5' RACE reads again in MiXCR, with one record for every CDR3 protein. The sample holds about 800,000 distinct CDR3 sequences, about 45% seen once. Sample: blood. These receptors all come from a man older than 75 in good health.

This clonotype was seen more than once but under ten times. This chain links TRBV27 with TRBJ2-3, with a weak D call TRBD2 (6 bases). Germline V lookup: CDR1 MNHEY, CDR2 SMNVEV (reference sequence). V was cut by 8 bases and J by 4 bases, with 13 bases left in between. This CDR3 region has 13 residues. The CDR3 sequence is CASAFGGADTQYF. CDR3 sequence (DNA): TGTGCCAGCGCCTTCGGAGGGGCAGATACGCAGTATTTT.

The chain joins TRBV12-3 or TRBV12-4 to TRBJ2-3; D may be TRBD2 (5 bases). Trimming cost V 6 bases and J 6 bases, with 10 bases left between them. The CDR3 extends over 12 amino acids. CDR3 bases: TGTGCCAGCAGCGGGGTTGTGGATACGCAGTATTTT. Translated, it gives CASSGVVDTQYF.

The rearrangement links TRBV12-3 or TRBV12-4 to TRBJ1-5, with a weak D call TRBD1 (5 bases). The V end was cut by 4 bases, the J end by 4 bases, with 14 bases between. CDR3 length: 15 residues. In DNA, the CDR3 is TGTGCCAGCAGTTCCAGGGAGGGTAGAAATCAGCCCCAGCATTTT. Translated, it gives CASSSREGRNQPQHF.

At least ten counts were recorded for this clonotype. This chain uses TRBV6-2 or TRBV6-3 with TRBJ2-5, with D possibly being TRBD1 (6 bases). Trimming cost V 2 bases and J 2 bases, with 6 bases left between them. The germline gives CDR1 MNHEY, CDR2 SVGEGT. The CDR3 has 13 residues. The CDR3 nucleotides read TGTGCCAGCAGTTACACAGGGCAAGAGACCCAGTACTTC. Amino acids: CASSYTGQETQYF.

This clonotype was recorded a few times. For the CDR3, the DNA is TGTGCCAGCAGCAAAGGGACTAGCGGGAGGTCCCACAATGAGCAGTTCTTC. Its protein product is CASSKGTSGRSHNEQFF. The chain joins TRBV21-1 to TRBJ2-1; the listed D gene, TRBD2, was not tested against the DNA. TRBV21-1 is an annotated pseudogene. The CDR3 runs 17 residues.

V and J are TRBV5-1 and TRBJ1-1, with 8 bases fitting TRBD1. The CDR3 sequence is 15 residues long. The germline V gene encodes CDR1 SGHRS and CDR2 YFSETQ. The junction had 5 bases not matched to a gene; V was cut back by 4 bases and J by 0 bases. The DNA for the CDR3 is TGCGCCAGCAGCATCGGACAGGGCTTGAACACTGAAGCTTTCTTT. It translates to CASSIGQGLNTEAFF.

With regard to this clonotype: The junction does not match germline at one end; this may be a read error. This rearrangement joins TRBV19 to TRBJ2-5; tentative D call: TRBD1 (5 bases). The CDR3 is 14 residues long. CDR1 is LNHDA and CDR2 is SQIVND in the germline V gene (reference sequence). CDR3 region: CASTAGNLQGTQYF. DNA of the CDR3: TGTGCCAGTACCGCAGGGAACCTTCAAGGGACCCAGTACTTC.

This clonotype has only a few counts. CDR3 DNA: TGCAGTGCTAGAGATCTTAGGCAGGGGTTCGAGCAGTACTTC. Residues: CSARDLRQGFEQYF. This sequence joins TRBV20-1 and TRBJ2-7, with a weak D call TRBD1 (6 bases). There are 14 residues in the CDR3. CDR1 DFQATT and CDR2 SNEGSKA come from the germline V gene (reference sequence). Trimming removed 0 bases from V and 6 bases from J, with 15 bases in between.

This clonotype was seen only a few times. V and J are TRBV4-3 and TRBJ2-1; TRBD2 matches at 7 bases. The germline gives CDR1 LGHNA, CDR2 YSLEER. The CDR3 totals 16 residues. After removal of 0 bases from V and 7 bases from J, the junction contained 9 bases not matched to a gene. CDR3 sequence: CASSQDARAGRNEQFF. For the CDR3, the DNA is TGCGCCAGCAGCCAAGATGCACGAGCGGGAAGGAATGAGCAGTTCTTC.